A selection of T cell receptor beta chains follows, all from one sample in a study of long-term antiretroviral therapy in people with HIV. Assay used: immunoSEQ multiplex PCR; TCRdb lists only in-frame clones, some missing. The data contain 25,000 to 35,000 clones, approximately 91% of them singletons. Sequenced here: unsorted PBMCs, sampled 3.1 years after starting antiretroviral therapy. The receptors derive from a man between 18 and 35 years old with HIV. Each CDR3 is given with its conserved first and last residue. The D gene is left open where the match is weak. Clone size appears in some rows only: once, few, many, or a class for an expanded clone.

j_gene | abundance | v_gene | d_gene | CDR3aa | CDR3nt
TRBJ1-2 | - | TRBV4-1 | - | CASSQEGGKGYTF | TGCGCCAGCAGCCAAGAAGGAGGGAAGGGCTACACCTTC
TRBJ2-6 | - | TRBV6-5 | - | CASRRSSSGANVLTF | TGTGCCAGCAGACGGTCTAGCTCTGGGGCCAACGTCCTGACTTTC
TRBJ1-3 | - | TRBV6-5 | TRBD1 | CASSYSGTAGNTIYF | TGTGCCAGCAGTTACTCAGGGACAGCTGGAAACACCATATATTTT
TRBJ1-4 | - | TRBV29-1 | TRBD1 | CSVGTGGYDEKLFF | TGCAGCGTTGGGACAGGGGGATACGATGAAAAACTGTTTTTT
TRBJ2-3 | - | TRBV11-2 | TRBD2 | CASSFIAGGADTQYF | TGTGCCAGCAGCTTCATAGCGGGAGGGGCAGATACGCAGTATTTT
TRBJ2-3 | - | TRBV15 | TRBD2 | CATSRDRGTSGGTQYF | TGTGCCACCAGCAGAGATCGGGGGACTAGCGGGGGGACGCAGTATTTT
TRBJ1-1 | - | TRBV5-1 | - | CASSPPGGTEAFF | TGCGCCAGCAGCCCACCTGGGGGGACTGAAGCTTTCTTT
TRBJ2-7 | - | TRBV4-3 | - | CASSQEVAGEQYF | TGCGCCAGCAGCCAGGAGGTGGCGGGCGAGCAGTACTTC
TRBJ1-1 | - | TRBV7-9 | - | CASSLGGVNTEAFF | TGTGCCAGCAGCTTAGGCGGGGTGAACACTGAAGCTTTCTTT
TRBJ2-7 | - | TRBV7-9 | - | CASSQGGQYEQYF | TGTGCCAGCAGCCAGGGCGGACAGTACGAGCAGTACTTC
TRBJ1-3 | few | TRBV9 | - | CASSVAGSGNTIYF | TGTGCCAGCAGCGTAGCTGGCTCTGGAAACACCATATATTTT
TRBJ2-1 | - | TRBV15 | - | CATSFLRYEQFF | TGTGCCACCAGCTTTTTGCGGTATGAGCAGTTCTTC
TRBJ2-7 | once | TRBV10-2 | - | CASREGNSYEQYF | TGCGCCAGCCGGGAAGGTAACTCCTACGAGCAGTACTTC
TRBJ1-5 | once | TRBV18 | - | CASSRAEDQPQHF | TGTGCCAGCTCACGGGCGGAGGATCAGCCCCAGCATTTT